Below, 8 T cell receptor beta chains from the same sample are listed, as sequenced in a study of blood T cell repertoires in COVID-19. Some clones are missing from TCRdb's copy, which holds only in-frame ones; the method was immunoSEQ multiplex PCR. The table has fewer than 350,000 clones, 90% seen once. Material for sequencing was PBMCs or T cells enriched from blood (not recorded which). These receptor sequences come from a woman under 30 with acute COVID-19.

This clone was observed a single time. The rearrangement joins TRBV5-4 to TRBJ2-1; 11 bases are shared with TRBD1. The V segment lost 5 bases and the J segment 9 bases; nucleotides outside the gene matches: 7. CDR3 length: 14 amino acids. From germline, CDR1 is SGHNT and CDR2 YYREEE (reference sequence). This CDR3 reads CASSRDRGTGEQFF. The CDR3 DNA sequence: TGTGCCAGCAGTCGGGACAGGGGGACTGGTGAGCAGTTCTTC. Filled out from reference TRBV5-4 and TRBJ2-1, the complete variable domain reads ETGVTQSPTHLIKTRGQQVTLRCSSQSGHNTVSWYQQALGQGPQFIFQYYREEENGRGNFPPRFSGLQFPNYSSELNVNALELDDSALYLCASSRDRGTGEQFFGPGTRLTVL.

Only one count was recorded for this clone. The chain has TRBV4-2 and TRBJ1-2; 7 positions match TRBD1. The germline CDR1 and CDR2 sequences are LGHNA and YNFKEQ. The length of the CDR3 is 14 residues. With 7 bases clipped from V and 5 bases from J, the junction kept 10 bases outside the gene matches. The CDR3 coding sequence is TGTGCCAGCACTTCAACAGGGGCGCGGTATGGCTACACCTTC. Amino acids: CASTSTGARYGYTF.

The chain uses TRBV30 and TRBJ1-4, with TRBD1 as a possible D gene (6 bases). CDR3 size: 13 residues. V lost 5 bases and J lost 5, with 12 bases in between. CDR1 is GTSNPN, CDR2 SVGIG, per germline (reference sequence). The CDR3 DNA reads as TGTGCCTGGGACCCAGGGGAGAATGAAAAACTGTTTTTT. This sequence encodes CAWDPGENEKLFF. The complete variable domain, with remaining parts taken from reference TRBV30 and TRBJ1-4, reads SQTIHQWPATLVQPVGSPLSLECTVEGTSNPNLYWYRQAAGRGLQLLFYSVGIGQISSEVPQNLSASRPQDRQFILSSKKLLLSDSGFYLCAWDPGENEKLFFGSGTQLSVL.

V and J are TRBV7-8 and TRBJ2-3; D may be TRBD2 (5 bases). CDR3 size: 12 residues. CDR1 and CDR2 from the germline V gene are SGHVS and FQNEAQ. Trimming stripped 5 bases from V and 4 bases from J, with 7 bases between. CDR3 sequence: CASSPRADTQYF. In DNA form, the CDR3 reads TGTGCCAGCAGCCCGCGGGCAGATACGCAGTATTTT.

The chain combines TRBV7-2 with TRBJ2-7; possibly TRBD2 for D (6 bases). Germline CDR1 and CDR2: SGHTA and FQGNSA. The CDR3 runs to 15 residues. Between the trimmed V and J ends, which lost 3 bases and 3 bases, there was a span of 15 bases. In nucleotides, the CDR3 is TGTGCCAGCAGCTTCAACTGGGAGGCGTTCTACGAGCAGTACTTC. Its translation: CASSFNWEAFYEQYF.

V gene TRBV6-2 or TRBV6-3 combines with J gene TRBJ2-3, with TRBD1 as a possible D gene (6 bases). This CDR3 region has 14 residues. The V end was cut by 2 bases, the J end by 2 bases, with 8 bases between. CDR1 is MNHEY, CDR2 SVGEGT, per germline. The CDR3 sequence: CASSYRGFTDTQYF. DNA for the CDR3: TGTGCCAGCAGTTACAGGGGGTTCACAGATACGCAGTATTTT.

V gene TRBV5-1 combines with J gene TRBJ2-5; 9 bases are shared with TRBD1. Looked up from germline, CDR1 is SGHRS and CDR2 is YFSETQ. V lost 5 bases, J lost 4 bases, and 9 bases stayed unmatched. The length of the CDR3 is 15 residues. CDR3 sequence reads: CASRETGTGLETQYF. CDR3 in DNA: TGCGCCAGCAGGGAAACCGGGACAGGGTTAGAGACCCAGTACTTC.

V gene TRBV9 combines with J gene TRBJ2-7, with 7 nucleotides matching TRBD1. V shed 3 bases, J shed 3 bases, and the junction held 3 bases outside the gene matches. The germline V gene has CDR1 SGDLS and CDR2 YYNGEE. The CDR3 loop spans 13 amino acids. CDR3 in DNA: TGTGCCAGCAGCGGGACAGGACTCTACGAGCAGTACTTC. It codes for CASSGTGLYEQYF.